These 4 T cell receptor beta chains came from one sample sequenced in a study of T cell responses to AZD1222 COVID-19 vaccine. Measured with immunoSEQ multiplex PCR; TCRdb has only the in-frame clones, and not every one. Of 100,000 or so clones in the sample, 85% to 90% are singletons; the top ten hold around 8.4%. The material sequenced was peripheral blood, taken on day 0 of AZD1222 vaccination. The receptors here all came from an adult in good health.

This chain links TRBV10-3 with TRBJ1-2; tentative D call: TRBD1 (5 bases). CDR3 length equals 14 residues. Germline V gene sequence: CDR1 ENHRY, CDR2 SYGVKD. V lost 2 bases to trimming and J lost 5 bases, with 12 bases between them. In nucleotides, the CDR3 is TGTGCCATCAGTGAGGGGACCCGAACTTATGGCTACACCTTC. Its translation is CAISEGTRTYGYTF.

CDR3 DNA sequence: TGTGCCAGCAGGTACAGCAACAATCAGCCCCAGCATTTT. This encodes CASRYSNNQPQHF. The chain couples TRBV2 to TRBJ1-5; no reliable D call. The length of the CDR3 is 13 residues. V was trimmed by 6 bases and J by 3 bases, leaving 9 bases between them. CDR1 is SNHLY and CDR2 is FYNNEI in the germline V gene.

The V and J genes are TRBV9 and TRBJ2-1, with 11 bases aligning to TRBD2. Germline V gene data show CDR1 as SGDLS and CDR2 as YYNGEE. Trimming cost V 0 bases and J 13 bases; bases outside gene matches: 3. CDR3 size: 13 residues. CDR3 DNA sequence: TGTGCCAGCAGCGTAGAGGGACTAGCGGCACAGTTCTTC. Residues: CASSVEGLAAQFF.

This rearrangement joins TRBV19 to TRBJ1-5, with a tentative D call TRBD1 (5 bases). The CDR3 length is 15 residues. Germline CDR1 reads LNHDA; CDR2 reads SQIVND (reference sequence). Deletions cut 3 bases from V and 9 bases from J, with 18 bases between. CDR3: CASSIGGRDQGPQHF. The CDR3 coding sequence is TGTGCCAGTAGTATTGGGGGACGGGACCAGGGGCCCCAGCATTTT.